In this sample, the clone carrying this TCR beta chain turned up a few times. This entry is derived from a study of early T cells in non-severe SARS-CoV-2 infection. Individual cDNA molecules received unique molecular identifiers. In TCRdb, the 5' RACE reads were re-called with MiXCR into one record per CDR3 protein. This sample has approximately 69,000 distinct CDR3 sequences; less than 15% occur once, and the top ten carry about 4.2%. Trimming pared 4 bases from V and 0 bases from J, leaving 22 bases between. The germline CDR1 and CDR2 sequences are MGHRA and YSYEKL. This CDR3 is 19 amino acids long.

The sequence came from an adult who was a healthcare worker with PCR-confirmed SARS-CoV-2 infection or an uninfected control (not recorded which). Material: whole blood. The chain combines TRBV4-1 with TRBJ2-1; tentatively, D is TRBD2 (5 bases). The CDR3 here is CASSPPFRSGSSSYNEQFF. CDR3 DNA sequence: TGCGCCAGCAGCCCGCCTTTTAGAAGCGGTTCGAGCTCCTACAATGAGCAGTTCTTC.